This entry lists 5 T cell receptor beta chains sequenced from one sample in a study of T cell repertoires in cytomegalovirus infection. No antigen is known for these receptors. TCRdb passed the reads through MiXCR, listing each CDR3 protein once. The sample contains fewer than 150,000 distinct CDR3 sequences, roughly 30% of which appear only once. The starting material was CD8+ T cells from cultured PBMCs, obtained from culture after CMV antigen stimulation. The receptors come from a human donor in good health (CMV status not recorded). Some clones in this sample may be carry-over from other donors' samples.

This chain joins TRBV15 and TRBJ1-4; the D is unclear. The CDR3 is 18 amino acids. Germline V lookup: CDR1 LNHNV, CDR2 YYDKDF (reference sequence). The V end lost 0 bases, the J end lost 0 bases, and 14 bases lay between the germline ends. Here the CDR3 reads CATSRDRAGITTNEKLFF. Here the CDR3 DNA reads TGTGCCACCAGCAGAGATAGGGCCGGGATAACAACTAATGAAAAACTGTTTTTT.

The J gene is TRBJ2-1, the V gene TRBV2, with TRBD2 identical over 7 bases. The CDR3 is 15 amino acids. V trimming: 5 bases; J trimming: 6 bases; junction bases outside the gene matches: 10. Germline loops: CDR1 SNHLY, CDR2 FYNNEI. CDR3 residues: CASSRAGTPGNEQFF. The CDR3 DNA sequence: TGTGCCAGCAGTCGAGCGGGGACCCCTGGCAATGAGCAGTTCTTC.

The chain recombines TRBV7-9 with TRBJ2-1, with unresolved D. There are 14 residues in the CDR3. Per germline, CDR1 SEHNR and CDR2 FQNEAQ (reference sequence). V was shortened by 3 bases and J by 8 bases, with 14 bases between the two germline ends. The CDR3 bases are TGTGCCAGCAGCTTGAGTGAGGCGACACATGAGCAGTTCTTC. Translation: CASSLSEATHEQFF. The full variable domain, its missing parts supplied by reference TRBV7-9 and TRBJ2-1, is DTGVSQNPRHKITKRGQNVTFRCDPISEHNRLYWYRQTLGQGPEFLTYFQNEAQLEKSRLLSDRFSAERPKGSFSTLEIQRTEQGDSAMYLCASSLSEATHEQFFGPGTRLTVL.

Many counts were recorded for this clonotype. The chain carries TRBV6-2 or TRBV6-3 and TRBJ2-6; possible D gene TRBD1, 6 bases. The CDR3 is made up of 19 amino acids. Germline V gene sequence: CDR1 MNHEY, CDR2 SVGEGT. V shed 3 bases and J shed 2 bases, with 20 bases lying between them. The CDR3 region is CASSYWGQGRETGANVLTF. The CDR3 DNA reads TGTGCCAGCAGTTATTGGGGCCAGGGGCGAGAAACTGGGGCCAACGTCCTGACTTTC.

At least ten counts were recorded for this clonotype. V usage is TRBV11-3 and J usage is TRBJ2-5, with unresolved D. V lost 2 bases and J lost 2, with 6 bases in between. The CDR3 is 13 residues long. Germline CDR1 SGHNT, CDR2 YENEEA. The CDR3 nucleotides are TGTGCCAGCAGCTTATTCGCGCAAGAGACCCAGTACTTC. Translation: CASSLFAQETQYF.